These 21 T cell receptor beta chains were sequenced from one sample in a study of control samples from healthy donors and cancer patients (dated by TCRdb to 2018 to 2021). The library relied on the immunoSEQ multiplex PCR assay. TCRdb's version of the immuneACCESS table is confined to in-frame rearrangements and falls short of the full clone set. An unresolved V gene accounts for under half of the shortfall where checked; the remainder is of unknown origin. This sample comprises some 140,000 clones, around nine tenths of them detected only once. About 11% of the sample comes from the top ten. The sample consisted of blood. These receptors were obtained from a man aged 25 to 45 in good health.

CDR3 DNA sequence: TGTGCCATCAGTGAGTCGACTCTCCGAAGGGGGGACACCGGGGAGCTGTTTTTT. This encodes CAISESTLRRGDTGELFF. This rearrangement joins TRBV10-3 to TRBJ2-2, with D perhaps assigned TRBD1 or TRBD2 (6 bases each). Deletions cut 0 bases from V and 3 bases from J, with 17 bases between. Germline CDR1 ENHRY, CDR2 SYGVKD. This CDR3 has 18 amino acids.

This sequence joins TRBV5-8 and TRBJ1-1; 8 nucleotides match TRBD1. This CDR3 contains 15 residues. The V and J ends lost 4 bases and 3 bases, in that order; junction bases with no gene match: 8. CDR1 and CDR2 (germline): SGHTS, YDEGEE. The CDR3 DNA follows: TGTGCCAGCAGCGTCGGGACAGGATCGGACACTGAAGCTTTCTTT. Its protein is CASSVGTGSDTEAFF.

This chain uses TRBV30 with TRBJ2-1; perhaps TRBD1 as D (6 bases). The CDR3 is 13 residues long. The V gene lost 1 base and the J gene lost 10 bases, with 14 bases spanning the gap. Germline V gene lookup returns CDR1 GTSNPN and CDR2 SVGIG (reference sequence). The CDR3 protein is CAWSGQVGGEQFF. CDR3 in DNA: TGTGCCTGGAGTGGACAGGTCGGCGGCGAGCAGTTCTTC.

The gene calls are TRBV29-1 and TRBJ2-7; 8 bases agree with TRBD2. Trimming removed 6 bases from V and 3 bases from J; junction bases left unmatched: 4. The CDR3 sequence is 12 residues long. Looked up from germline, CDR1 is SQVTM and CDR2 is ANQGSEA. DNA for the CDR3: TGCAGCGTCTTAGCGGGAAACTACGAGCAGTACTTC. Its protein product is CSVLAGNYEQYF.

This sequence joins TRBV28 and TRBJ1-1, with D maybe TRBD1 (6 bases). This CDR3 region has 13 residues. From germline, CDR1 is MDHEN and CDR2 SYDVKM. V was pared by 3 bases and J by 6 bases, with 11 bases between. The CDR3 coding sequence is TGTGCCAGCAGTTTCCTGTGGACAGCTGAAGCTTTCTTT. This encodes CASSFLWTAEAFF.

V usage is TRBV2 and J usage is TRBJ1-3, with D possibly TRBD1 on 5 matching bases. Trimming removed 2 bases from V and 2 bases from J, with 10 bases in between. This CDR3 is built from 15 residues. From germline, CDR1 is SNHLY and CDR2 FYNNEI. The CDR3 bases are TGTGCCAGCAGTGAATCGGGCAGGGCTGGAAACACCATATATTTT. It encodes CASSESGRAGNTIYF. Full variable domain (outside the CDR3, taken from reference TRBV2 and TRBJ1-3): EPEVTQTPSHQVTQMGQEVILRCVPISNHLYFYWYRQILGQKVEFLVSFYNNEISEKSEIFDDQFSVERPDGSNFTLKIRSTKLEDSAMYFCASSESGRAGNTIYFGEGSWLTVV.

V and J are TRBV5-4 and TRBJ2-7; 7 bases are shared with TRBD1. Germline V lookup: CDR1 SGHNT, CDR2 YYREEE (reference sequence). Unmatched junction bases numbered 9, after V lost 2 bases and J lost 4 bases. The CDR3 is made up of 15 amino acids. CDR3 sequence reads: CASSFRGRSEYEQYF. The DNA of the CDR3 is TGTGCCAGCAGCTTTAGGGGGCGCAGCGAGTACGAGCAGTACTTC.

The chain couples TRBV6-4 to TRBJ2-1; weak D call: TRBD1 (6 bases). The CDR3 has 15 amino acids. V gave up 3 bases and J gave up 4 bases, with 13 bases separating them. Germline V gene data show CDR1 as MRHNA and CDR2 as SNTAGT. Written as DNA, the CDR3 is TGTGCCAGCAGTGAGGAGGCAGGGGCATACAATGAGCAGTTCTTC. Translating it yields CASSEEAGAYNEQFF.

The chain combines TRBV5-6 with TRBJ1-3, with no clear D. The CDR3 consists of 15 residues. Per the germline V gene, CDR1 is SGHDT and CDR2 is YYEEEE. Trimming removed 3 bases from V and 0 bases from J, with 10 bases in between. CDR3 in amino acids: CASSSRSGSGNTIYF. The CDR3 DNA reads as TGTGCCAGCAGCTCCCGGTCAGGCTCTGGAAACACCATATATTTT.

This chain connects TRBV6-2 or TRBV6-3 to TRBJ2-3; a possible D gene is TRBD2 (6 bases). In germline, CDR1 is MNHEY, CDR2 SVGEGT. The CDR3 totals 14 residues. Trimming removed 4 bases at V and 1 base at J, with 9 bases between. CDR3 in amino acids: CASSFGGRTDTQYF. DNA of the CDR3: TGTGCCAGCAGTTTTGGAGGGCGCACAGATACGCAGTATTTT.

The chain has TRBV19 and TRBJ2-3; the D is unclear. CDR3 length equals 13 residues. Germline lookup yields CDR1 LNHDA and CDR2 SQIVND (reference sequence). The germline V and J ends were trimmed by 5 bases and 2 bases, with 8 bases remaining between them. CDR3 in amino acids: CASSSYHTDTQYF. CDR3 bases: TGTGCCAGTAGTTCTTACCACACAGATACGCAGTATTTT.

This clone has just one count. The J gene is TRBJ1-2, the V gene TRBV5-6; D ambiguous. The CDR3 extends over 15 amino acids. The V end lost 0 bases, the J end lost 8 bases, and 17 bases lay between the germline ends. Germline V CDR1 and CDR2: SGHDT, YYEEEE. In nucleotides, the CDR3 is TGTGCCAGCAGCTTGGTGAGGGTCGGGTCTTTAGGCTACACCTTC. This gives the protein CASSLVRVGSLGYTF.

The table lists this clone with a few counts. This rearrangement joins TRBV6-5 to TRBJ1-3; a weak D match, TRBD1 (5 bases). In germline, CDR1 is MNHEY, CDR2 SVGAGI. Trimming took 6 bases from V and 0 from J, leaving 12 bases between them. The CDR3 is made up of 15 amino acids. The CDR3 DNA sequence: TGTGCCAGCAGATCCTCGGGGCACTCTGGAAACACCATATATTTT. Its protein is CASRSSGHSGNTIYF.

The chain employs TRBV5-1 and TRBJ2-2; TRBD2 matches at 7 bases. With V trimmed by 0 bases and J by 8 bases, 28 bases remained unmatched. The CDR3 consists of 22 residues. Germline-derived CDR1 and CDR2 are SGHRS and YFSETQ. The CDR3 region is CASSLGGRRTSVYSIGIGELFF. The CDR3 nucleotides are TGCGCCAGCAGCTTGGGCGGCCGGCGAACTAGCGTATATTCCATCGGGATTGGGGAGCTGTTTTTT.

The chain recombines TRBV6-5 with TRBJ1-2; D is unresolved. The V end was cut by 5 bases, the J end by 0 bases, with 7 bases between. This CDR3 region has 13 residues. Germline V gives CDR1 MNHEY, CDR2 SVGAGI. The CDR3 region is CASSPNSNYGYTF. The CDR3 coding sequence is TGTGCCAGCAGTCCAAATTCTAACTATGGCTACACCTTC.

This clone occurred a few times. This chain joins TRBV29-1 and TRBJ2-3; 9 nucleotides agree with TRBD2. There are 14 residues in the CDR3. Germline V gene lookup returns CDR1 SQVTM and CDR2 ANQGSEA. After removal of 4 bases from V and 5 bases from J, the junction contained 7 bases not matched to a gene. CDR3 loop: CSVALAGKGDTQYF. The CDR3 nucleotides are TGCAGCGTTGCCCTAGCGGGAAAGGGAGATACGCAGTATTTT.

CDR3 loop: CASSYAGRGYGYTF. As DNA, the CDR3 is TGTGCCAGCAGTTACGCGGGACGGGGCTATGGCTACACCTTC. V is TRBV27 and J is TRBJ1-2; TRBD1 is a possible D gene (5 bases). V gave up 4 bases and J gave up 4 bases, with 13 bases separating them. Germline V CDR1 and CDR2: MNHEY, SMNVEV (reference sequence). This CDR3 contains 14 residues.

The chain has TRBV7-2 and TRBJ2-1, with unresolved D. The germline gives CDR1 SGHTA, CDR2 FQGNSA. The ends were cut back, 7 bases at V and 3 bases at J, with 7 bases in the middle. This CDR3 contains 12 residues. CDR3 sequence reads: CASTFSYNEQFF. The DNA for the CDR3 is TGTGCCAGCACCTTCAGCTACAATGAGCAGTTCTTC.

The gene calls are TRBV5-3 and TRBJ2-7, with 8 bases aligning to TRBD1. TRBV5-3 is an ORF for which the function is uncertain. With 4 bases clipped from V and 2 bases from J, the junction kept 8 bases outside the gene matches. The length of the CDR3 is 15 residues. The CDR3 DNA reads TGTGCCAGAAGCCTCATAAGGACAGGGACCTACGAGCAGTACTTC. Protein: CARSLIRTGTYEQYF.

Details on this clone: It is unclear where the CDR3 begins or ends on the DNA, so no DNA is shown, and the CDR3 is as TCRdb lists it. The gene calls are TRBV3-1 (or the pseudogene TRBV3-2) and TRBJ2-7; no check of the table's D call, TRBD1, against the DNA was made. CDR1 LGHDT and CDR2 YNNKEL come from the germline V gene (reference sequence). The CDR3 length is 14 residues, termini included. This CDR3 is CASSFGPGAYEQYF.

The chain has TRBV25-1 and TRBJ1-1; D might be TRBD1 (5 bases). The germline V gene encodes CDR1 MGHDK and CDR2 SYGVNS. The CDR3 has 12 amino acids. Between the trimmed V and J ends, which lost 4 bases and 7 bases, there was a span of 10 bases. CDR3 DNA sequence: TGTGCCAGCAGTGCCTTTGACAGTGAAGCTTTCTTT. This translates into CASSAFDSEAFF.